This is a list of T cell receptor beta chains from one sample in a study of shared clonotypes between healthy human individuals. Measured with immunoSEQ multiplex PCR; TCRdb has only the in-frame clones, and not every one. The repertoire includes around 2,000,000 clones, just under 95% of them detected once, and about 1.1% sits in the top ten. Sample: naive CD8+ T cells sorted from blood. The receptors shown here come from a man between 18 and 29 years old in good health. CDR3s include the opening cysteine and the closing phenylalanine or tryptophan. A D gene is named only where the DNA matches it firmly. Not every row has a clone size; where given, it reads once, few, many or a size class.

d_gene	abundance	v_gene	j_gene	CDR3aa	CDR3nt
TRBD2	.	TRBV7-3	TRBJ2-7	CASSLTAGAYEQYF	TGTGCCAGCAGCTTGACGGCGGGGGCCTACGAGCAGTACTTC
.	.	TRBV30	TRBJ2-1	CAWTTPWDEQFF	TGTGCCTGGACCACCCCGTGGGATGAGCAGTTCTTC
.	.	TRBV2	TRBJ2-5	CASRQGWETQYF	TGTGCCAGCAGACAGGGTTGGGAGACCCAGTACTTC
.	.	TRBV12-5	TRBJ2-2	CASGLLVTNTGELFF	TGTGCTAGTGGTTTGTTGGTGACGAACACCGGGGAGCTGTTTTTT
.	.	TRBV7-9	TRBJ2-7	CASSKGTGLYEQYF	TGTGCCAGCAGTAAAGGTACAGGGCTCTACGAGCAGTACTTC
.	.	TRBV19	TRBJ1-5	CASSGRDSNSLGSISNQPQHF	TGTGCCAGTAGTGGCCGGGACTCGAACTCGTTAGGGTCAATTAGCAATCAGCCCCAGCATTTT
.	once	TRBV4-3	TRBJ2-7	CASSQDIRTDYEQYF	TGCGCCAGCAGCCAAGACATAAGGACGGACTACGAGCAGTACTTC
TRBD2	.	TRBV7-8	TRBJ2-1	CASSLALAGGQRYNEQFF	TGTGCCAGCAGCTTAGCGTTAGCGGGAGGCCAGCGATACAATGAGCAGTTCTTC
.	.	TRBV28	TRBJ1-5	CASSFGQPQHF	TGTGCCAGCAGCTTCGGTCAGCCCCAGCATTTT
TRBD1	.	TRBV19	TRBJ2-1	CASSIVGQGGLGNEQFF	TGTGCCAGTAGTATAGTGGGACAGGGGGGACTCGGAAATGAGCAGTTCTTC
.	.	TRBV6-5	TRBJ1-5	CANLTDTHQPQHF	TGTGCCAACCTGACAGACACTCATCAGCCCCAGCATTTT
TRBD2	.	TRBV19	TRBJ2-7	CASSITSGGSWEQYF	TGTGCCAGTAGTATAACTAGCGGGGGGTCGTGGGAGCAGTACTTC
.	.	TRBV6-6	TRBJ2-5	CASSYLPRSQETQYF	TGTGCCAGCAGTTACCTCCCGAGGAGCCAAGAGACCCAGTACTTC
TRBD2	.	TRBV30	TRBJ2-1	CAWRGLSGGPVNEQFF	TGTGCCTGGAGGGGTCTTTCGGGAGGGCCAGTCAATGAGCAGTTCTTC
.	.	TRBV14	TRBJ2-3	CASSRAGMEDTQYF	TGTGCCAGCAGCCGCGCGGGAATGGAAGATACGCAGTATTTT
TRBD2	.	TRBV4-1	TRBJ2-1	CASRAGLVFGEQFF	TGCGCCAGCAGAGCGGGACTAGTGTTTGGCGAGCAGTTCTTC
.	.	TRBV28	TRBJ1-2	CASSFSRGGLRDGYTF	TGTGCCAGCAGTTTTTCCCGAGGGGGGCTGAGGGATGGCTACACCTTC
.	.	TRBV4-1	TRBJ2-7	CASSQESAGNYEQYF	TGCGCCAGCAGCCAAGAAAGCGCAGGCAACTACGAGCAGTACTTC
.	.	TRBV27	TRBJ2-1	CASSLRWADNEQFF	TGTGCCAGCAGTCTCCGGTGGGCCGACAATGAGCAGTTCTTC
.	once	TRBV2	TRBJ2-7	CASSYGPSYEQYF	TGTGCCAGCAGCTACGGGCCTTCATACGAGCAGTACTTC
.	.	TRBV6-1	TRBJ2-5	CASSLLFGAQETQYF	TGTGCCAGCAGTCTCCTTTTCGGGGCTCAAGAGACCCAGTACTTC
.	.	TRBV29-1	TRBJ2-2	CSAAPTASNTGELFF	TGCAGCGCCGCCCCGACAGCTTCGAACACCGGGGAGCTGTTTTTT
TRBD1	.	TRBV28	TRBJ1-5	CASSSTPTGPRNQPQHF	TGTGCCAGCAGCTCCACCCCGACAGGGCCTCGCAATCAGCCCCAGCATTTT
TRBD1	.	TRBV29-1	TRBJ2-7	CSAWTGDDYEQYF	TGCAGCGCCTGGACAGGGGATGACTACGAGCAGTACTTC
TRBD1	.	TRBV6-1	TRBJ2-1	CASSEATGQVFYNEQFF	TGTGCCAGCAGTGAAGCTACGGGACAGGTATTCTACAATGAGCAGTTCTTC
TRBD2	.	TRBV6-5	TRBJ2-1	CASTPALAGYNEQFF	TGTGCCAGCACCCCCGCGCTAGCGGGTTACAATGAGCAGTTCTTC
.	.	TRBV5-6	TRBJ2-1	CASSLVGGSYNEQFF	TGTGCCAGCAGCTTGGTGGGGGGAAGTTACAATGAGCAGTTCTTC
.	.	TRBV6-5	TRBJ1-1	CASSYWGDMNTEAFF	TGTGCCAGCAGTTACTGGGGGGACATGAACACTGAAGCTTTCTTT
.	.	TRBV13	TRBJ1-6	CASSFKSSYNSPLHF	TGTGCCAGCAGCTTTAAAAGCTCCTATAATTCACCCCTCCACTTT
.	.	TRBV27	TRBJ1-2	CASSPTGLYGYTF	TGTGCCAGCAGTCCGACGGGTTTGTATGGCTACACCTTC
TRBD2	.	TRBV14	TRBJ2-2	CASSQVAGGYTGELFF	TGTGCCAGCAGCCAAGTAGCGGGAGGGTACACCGGGGAGCTGTTTTTT
.	once	TRBV7-9	TRBJ1-6	CASSLPGNSPLHF	TGTGCCAGCAGCTTACCAGGGAATTCACCCCTCCACTTT
.	.	TRBV5-8	TRBJ2-7	CASSYRTTSYEQYF	TGTGCCAGCAGTTATAGGACGACCAGCTACGAGCAGTACTTC
TRBD2	.	TRBV28	TRBJ2-1	CASSRSGGNNEQFF	TGTGCCAGCAGTCGGAGCGGGGGGAACAATGAGCAGTTCTTC
TRBD2	.	TRBV5-1	TRBJ2-3	CASGAIAGEHTDTQYF	TGCGCCAGCGGAGCAATAGCGGGAGAGCACACAGATACGCAGTATTTT
TRBD2	.	TRBV5-4	TRBJ2-5	CASSLGLAGGGETQYF	TGTGCCAGCAGCTTGGGACTAGCGGGGGGAGGGGAGACCCAGTACTTC
.	.	TRBV7-9	TRBJ2-3	CASSLNGGASTDTQYF	TGTGCCAGCAGCTTAAACGGCGGAGCTAGCACAGATACGCAGTATTTT
TRBD1	.	TRBV4-1	TRBJ2-7	CASSRQGASYEQYF	TGCGCCAGCAGCCGACAGGGGGCTTCCTACGAGCAGTACTTC
.	.	TRBV13	TRBJ2-2	CASSSQGLPGELFF	TGTGCCAGCAGCTCTCAAGGCCTCCCCGGGGAGCTGTTTTTT
TRBD2	.	TRBV5-4	TRBJ2-3	CASSLGLAGTDTQYF	TGTGCCAGCAGCCTGGGACTAGCGGGCACAGATACGCAGTATTTT
TRBD2	.	TRBV6-4	TRBJ2-1	CASSDGTRPYNEQFF	TGTGCCAGCAGTGACGGGACTAGGCCCTACAATGAGCAGTTCTTC
.	once	TRBV6-1	TRBJ2-3	CASSERRRDGGTDTQYF	TGTGCCAGCAGTGAAAGGCGGAGGGACGGGGGCACAGATACGCAGTATTTT
TRBD1	.	TRBV6-5	TRBJ2-7	CASSDTGGSYEQYF	TGTGCCAGCAGTGACACAGGGGGGTCCTACGAGCAGTACTTC
.	.	TRBV28	TRBJ2-7	CASSLTAPEQYF	TGTGCCAGCAGTTTAACAGCCCCCGAGCAGTACTTC
.	.	TRBV25-1	TRBJ2-7	CASSPLKALSEQYF	TGTGCCAGCAGTCCCCTTAAGGCTTTGAGCGAGCAGTACTTC
TRBD2	once	TRBV30	TRBJ2-1	CAWSVLAGHEQFF	TGTGCCTGGAGTGTACTAGCGGGGCATGAGCAGTTCTTC
.	.	TRBV19	TRBJ1-6	CASSPTGLNSPLHF	TGTGCCAGTAGTCCCACGGGGCTCAATTCACCCCTCCACTTT
.	few	TRBV30	TRBJ2-3	CAWSPGTFTDTQYF	TGTGCCTGGAGTCCCGGGACATTCACAGATACGCAGTATTTT
.	.	TRBV11-2	TRBJ2-7	CASSWDPPHYEQYF	TGTGCCAGCAGCTGGGACCCACCACACTACGAGCAGTACTTC
TRBD2	once	TRBV27	TRBJ2-1	CASSTGTSGSYYNEQFF	TGTGCCAGCAGTACCGGGACTAGCGGGAGTTATTACAATGAGCAGTTCTTC
.	.	TRBV11-2	TRBJ2-7	CASSLEGRNYEQYF	TGTGCCAGCAGCTTAGAAGGACGGAACTACGAGCAGTACTTC
.	.	TRBV6-6	TRBJ2-7	CASSYQALAYF	TGTGCCAGCAGTTATCAGGCCCTCGCGTACTTC
TRBD1	.	TRBV19	TRBJ1-5	CASSIENRGQPQHF	TGTGCCAGTAGTATAGAAAACAGGGGACAGCCCCAGCATTTT
.	.	TRBV30	TRBJ2-7	CAWSRGEGVPEQYF	TGTGCCTGGAGTAGGGGGGAGGGCGTACCCGAGCAGTACTTC
.	.	TRBV2	TRBJ2-7	CASSEQRHHYEQYF	TGTGCCAGCAGTGAACAGAGACATCACTACGAGCAGTACTTC